This passage covers 19 T cell receptor beta chains from one sample sequenced in a study of blood T cell repertoires in COVID-19. Profiling relied on immunoSEQ multiplex PCR, and the TCRdb table lists in-frame clones only, not all of them. Of 200,000 or so clones listed, more than 85% are singletons. The sample taken for sequencing was peripheral blood. The receptors come from a man aged 55 to 70 with acute or convalescent COVID-19.

This sequence joins TRBV3-1 (or the pseudogene TRBV3-2) and TRBJ1-1; TRBD1 matches at 11 bases. Germline V gene sequence: CDR1 LGHDT, CDR2 YNNKEL (reference sequence). CDR3 length: 15 residues. The V gene end was trimmed by 4 bases and the J gene end by 4 bases; junction bases not matched to a gene: 5. DNA for the CDR3: TGTGCCAGCAGCCTCAGGACAGGGGGCGTCACTGAAGCTTTCTTT. This gives the protein CASSLRTGGVTEAFF.

V gene TRBV6-5 combines with J gene TRBJ2-2, with 10 bases aligning to TRBD1. The CDR3 sequence is 15 residues long. Germline CDR1 and CDR2: MNHEY and SVGAGI. The V and J ends lost 6 bases and 6 bases, in that order; junction bases with no gene match: 7. CDR3 bases: TGTGCCAGCAGAATGGGGACAGGGGTGTCCGGGGAGCTGTTTTTT. This encodes CASRMGTGVSGELFF.

CDR3 sequence reads: CASSSSLVSTDTQYF. In nucleotides, the CDR3 is TGTGCCAGCAGTTCCTCTTTGGTTAGTACAGATACGCAGTATTTT. V is TRBV6-2 or TRBV6-3 and J is TRBJ2-3; D remains ambiguous. Germline lookup yields CDR1 MNHEY and CDR2 SVGEGT. The CDR3 spans 15 residues. V was cut by 4 bases and J by 3 bases, with 14 bases left in between.

The V and J genes are TRBV10-2 and TRBJ2-7; 9 bases map to TRBD1. V gave up 10 bases and J gave up 0 bases; unmatched junction bases: 7. This CDR3 comprises 14 residues. From germline, CDR1 is WSHSY and CDR2 SAAADI. The CDR3 bases are TGCGCCACCCGGGACAGGGTTAGCTCCTACGAGCAGTACTTC. It translates to CATRDRVSSYEQYF.

The chain joins TRBV6-5 to TRBJ2-5, with unresolved D. Germline-derived CDR1 and CDR2 are MNHEY and SVGAGI. V dropped 4 bases and J dropped 9 bases, with 15 bases sitting between them. CDR3 length: 13 amino acids. CDR3 DNA: TGTGCCAGCAGTTCCCCCGCCCCGGGTTCCCAGTACTTC. Protein product: CASSSPAPGSQYF.

The rearrangement uses TRBV13 and TRBJ2-7; 10 nucleotides agree with TRBD2. Germline V gene lookup returns CDR1 PRHDT and CDR2 FYEKMQ (reference sequence). The CDR3 length is 15 residues. J lost 6 bases, V lost 3 bases, and 8 bases had no gene match. The CDR3 region has the DNA TGTGCCAGCAGCTTCGTTCGGGCTAGCGGGAGCGAGCAGTACTTC. This translates into CASSFVRASGSEQYF.

The chain couples TRBV6-5 to TRBJ2-5; perhaps TRBD2 as D (7 bases). Trimming cost V 6 bases and J 5 bases, with 16 bases left between them. Germline V gene lookup returns CDR1 MNHEY and CDR2 SVGAGI. The CDR3 has 14 residues. CDR3: CASRASGGGETQYF. Written as DNA, the CDR3 is TGTGCCAGCAGGGCCTCGGGGGGCGGGGAGACCCAGTACTTC.

This clone was seen repeatedly, ten times or more. This chain links TRBV7-9 with TRBJ2-1; TRBD1 aligns across 9 bases. Germline CDR1 is SEHNR and CDR2 is FQNEAQ (reference sequence). CDR3 length: 16 residues. Trimming removed 5 bases from V and 8 bases from J; junction bases left unmatched: 13. The CDR3 sequence is CASSPTGTGTLDEQFF. CDR3 DNA: TGTGCCAGCAGCCCAACCGGGACAGGGACTTTGGATGAGCAGTTCTTC. The variable domain in full, with the rest retrieved from reference TRBV7-9 and TRBJ2-1, is DTGVSQNPRHKITKRGQNVTFRCDPISEHNRLYWYRQTLGQGPEFLTYFQNEAQLEKSRLLSDRFSAERPKGSFSTLEIQRTEQGDSAMYLCASSPTGTGTLDEQFFGPGTRLTVL.

The CDR3 DNA is TGCGCCAGCAGCGGGGCCCTAGCGGGGGGGCTTACCGGGGAGCTGTTTTTT. This gives the protein CASSGALAGGLTGELFF. V and J are TRBV5-1 and TRBJ2-2, with 12 bases fitting TRBD2. The CDR3 contains 17 residues. The V segment lost 4 bases and the J segment 5 bases; nucleotides outside the gene matches: 9. CDR1 is SGHRS, CDR2 YFSETQ, per germline. The variable domain in full, completed from reference TRBV5-1 and TRBJ2-2, reads KAGVTQTPRYLIKTRGQQVTLSCSPISGHRSVSWYQQTPGQGLQFLFEYFSETQRNKGNFPGRFSGRQFSNSRSEMNVSTLELGDSALYLCASSGALAGGLTGELFFGEGSRLTVL.

The chain employs TRBV5-1 and TRBJ2-3; 7 bases agree with TRBD1. Germline V gene sequence: CDR1 SGHRS, CDR2 YFSETQ. V lost 4 bases, J lost 2 bases, and 4 bases stayed unmatched. This CDR3 contains 14 residues. CDR3 nucleotide sequence: TGCGCCAGCAGCGGAGGACAGGACACAGATACGCAGTATTTT. Protein product: CASSGGQDTDTQYF.

The V call is TRBV4-2, the J call TRBJ1-2; tentatively, D is TRBD1 (6 bases). This CDR3 is 13 amino acids long. Trimming took off 0 bases at V and 8 bases at J, with 10 bases between the two ends. Germline loops: CDR1 LGHNA, CDR2 YNFKEQ. CDR3 in DNA: TGTGCCAGCAGCCAAGAGGGGGCGGCCGGCTACACCTTC. This sequence encodes CASSQEGAAGYTF.

V is TRBV4-3 and J is TRBJ2-7; 7 positions agree with TRBD1. Losses at the gene ends were 5 bases for V and 4 bases for J; bases not matched to a gene: 5. Germline V gene data show CDR1 as LGHNA and CDR2 as YSLEER. CDR3 length: 13 amino acids. CDR3 region: CASSVGQKYEQYF. The CDR3 coding sequence is TGCGCCAGCAGCGTGGGACAGAAATACGAGCAGTACTTC.

This chain uses TRBV7-9 with TRBJ2-3; 9 bases align to TRBD2. From germline, CDR1 is SEHNR and CDR2 FQNEAQ (reference sequence). V gave up 8 bases and J gave up 1 base; unmatched junction bases: 7. CDR3 size: 15 residues. The CDR3 reads CASVGLAGRTDTQYF. For the CDR3, the DNA is TGTGCCAGCGTGGGGCTAGCGGGGCGCACAGATACGCAGTATTTT.

This clone was detected once. CDR3: CASSTDRGRANEKLFF. The CDR3, as DNA: TGTGCCAGCAGCACGGACAGGGGGCGGGCTAATGAAAAACTGTTTTTT. The gene calls are TRBV7-2 and TRBJ1-4; 11 nucleotides align to TRBD1. The ends lost 5 bases at V and 3 bases at J; junction bases unmatched: 5. This CDR3 spans 16 amino acids. Germline assignment: CDR1 SGHTA and CDR2 FQGNSA.

The rearrangement uses TRBV6-1 and TRBJ1-2; 10 bases line up with TRBD1. Trimming at V came to 1 base and at J to 8 bases, leaving 7 bases not matched to a gene. The CDR3 is made up of 15 amino acids. Per the germline V gene, CDR1 is MNHNS and CDR2 is SASEGT. CDR3 DNA sequence: TGTGCCAGCAGTGAAGAGATGGGGACAGGGGAAGGCTACACCTTC. This encodes CASSEEMGTGEGYTF.

Only a few counts were recorded for this clone. The rearrangement uses TRBV9 and TRBJ2-7; perhaps TRBD1 as D (6 bases). Trimming took off 0 bases at V and 0 bases at J, with 13 bases between the two ends. The CDR3 runs to 16 residues. Germline V lookup: CDR1 SGDLS, CDR2 YYNGEE. In DNA, the CDR3 is TGTGCCAGCAGCGTAGCTCCAGGGGCCTTCTCCTACGAGCAGTACTTC. Its protein is CASSVAPGAFSYEQYF.

This clone has only one observation. J is TRBJ2-4 and V is TRBV7-8, with D perhaps TRBD1 (5 bases). CDR3 length: 17 amino acids. Germline CDR1 SGHVS, CDR2 FQNEAQ. V was cut by 2 bases and J by 0 bases, with 14 bases left in between. Here the CDR3 DNA reads TGTGCCAGCAGCTTACATCTTAAGGGGCTAGCCAAAAACATTCAGTACTTC. Translating gives CASSLHLKGLAKNIQYF.

The chain recombines TRBV30 with TRBJ1-5, with D perhaps matching TRBD1 (5 bases). CDR3 length: 15 amino acids. V shed 8 bases and J shed 6 bases, with 23 bases lying between them. CDR1 is GTSNPN, CDR2 SVGIG, per germline (reference sequence). The CDR3 reads CARVVQGREGQPQHF. Here the CDR3 DNA reads TGTGCCCGAGTGGTGCAGGGCAGGGAGGGTCAGCCCCAGCATTTT.

The rearrangement links TRBV5-1 to TRBJ2-7; TRBD1 aligns across 7 bases. J was trimmed by 6 bases and V by 4 bases; bases with no gene match: 10. CDR1 and CDR2 (germline): SGHRS, YFSETQ. The CDR3 has 14 amino acids. The CDR3 protein is CASSIPGTVIEQYF. CDR3 sequence (DNA): TGCGCCAGCAGCATTCCCGGGACAGTGATCGAGCAGTACTTC.